These 18 T cell receptor beta chains were sequenced from one sample in a study of Graves' ophthalmopathy and Graves' hyperthyroidism. Amplification of the TCR beta CDR3 regions used RNA transcripts (as template). Scientists carried out first-round RT-PCR using HTBI primers and then a second-round multiplex PCR. TCRdb fed the multiplex PCR reads into MiXCR, producing one record per CDR3 protein. Of around 1.1 million distinct CDR3 sequences detected, around a third appear once; the ten largest clones hold roughly 10%. Material for sequencing was peripheral blood or thyroid tissue (not recorded which). The receptors shown here come from an adult man with Graves' hyperthyroidism.

This clonotype was counted ten times or more. The rearrangement uses TRBV10-3 and TRBJ2-5; D not certain. Per the germline V gene, CDR1 is ENHRY and CDR2 is SYGVKD. This CDR3 has 13 amino acids. V lost 10 bases to trimming and J lost 0 bases, with 12 bases between them. The CDR3 here is CATAPENQETQYF. In DNA, the CDR3 is TGTGCCACCGCGCCCGAAAACCAAGAGACCCAGTACTTC.

The genes are TRBV7-2 and TRBJ2-7; 9 bases align to TRBD2. CDR3 length: 15 residues. In germline, CDR1 is SGHTA, CDR2 FQGNSA. The junction had 4 bases not matched to a gene; V was cut back by 2 bases and J by 2 bases. The CDR3 sequence: CASSLTREGAYEQYF. CDR3 sequence (DNA): TGTGCCAGCAGCTTAACGCGGGAGGGCGCCTACGAGCAGTACTTC. The full variable domain, completed using reference TRBV7-2 and TRBJ2-7, is GAGVSQSPSNKVTEKGKDVELRCDPISGHTALYWYRQSLGQGLEFLIYFQGNSAPDKSGLPSDRFSAERTGGSVSTLTIQRTQQEDSAVYLCASSLTREGAYEQYFGPGTRLTVT.

This clonotype has a count of ten or more. This sequence joins TRBV29-1 and TRBJ2-5; maybe TRBD1 (6 bases). V lost 4 bases, J lost 3 bases, and 15 bases lay in between. Germline CDR1 and CDR2: SQVTM and ANQGSEA. This CDR3 comprises 14 residues. The CDR3 DNA follows: TGCAGCGTTGTACCGGACAGTGGCGAAGAGACCCAGTACTTC. Translation: CSVVPDSGEETQYF.

This chain connects TRBV11-2 to TRBJ2-7; D possibly uses TRBD1 or TRBD2 (6 bases each). This CDR3 spans 19 amino acids. V dropped 7 bases and J dropped 6 bases, with 34 bases sitting between them. Germline values: CDR1 SGHAT, CDR2 FQNNGV. The CDR3 protein is CASNSRASSLEGQGSEQYF. The CDR3 nucleotides are TGTGCCAGCAACTCCCGGGCCAGCAGCTTGGAGGGACAAGGAAGCGAGCAGTACTTC.

The CDR3 loop reads CASSPLGPPDPNSPLHF. In nucleotides, the CDR3 is TGTGCCAGCAGCCCACTGGGACCTCCAGACCCTAATTCACCCCTCCACTTT. This chain joins TRBV11-2 and TRBJ1-6, with D maybe TRBD1 (5 bases). Trimming removed 5 bases from V and 6 bases from J, with 20 bases in between. Germline V gives CDR1 SGHAT, CDR2 FQNNGV. This CDR3 region has 17 residues.

The chain joins TRBV2 to TRBJ1-5; D is unresolved. In germline, CDR1 is SNHLY, CDR2 FYNNEI. CDR3 length: 15 amino acids. Deletions cut 4 bases from V and 4 bases from J, with 14 bases between. The CDR3 nucleotides read TGTGCCAGCAGTGCTAGAGAATCGGGGAATCAGCCCCAGCATTTT. Its protein is CASSARESGNQPQHF.

This clonotype has a count of ten or more. This sequence joins TRBV15 and TRBJ2-7, with a possible D match to TRBD2 (6 bases). Trimming took 5 bases from V and 3 from J, leaving 17 bases between them. CDR3 length: 15 residues. Germline loops: CDR1 LNHNV, CDR2 YYDKDF (reference sequence). CDR3 nucleotides: TGTGCCACCAGCTCCCCTGGCAGGGACTTCTACGAGCAGTACTTC. Amino acid sequence: CATSSPGRDFYEQYF.

The chain couples TRBV7-2 to TRBJ1-4, with a possible D match to TRBD1 (5 bases). This CDR3 is built from 14 residues. Deletions cut 4 bases from V and 7 bases from J, with 13 bases between. Germline V lookup: CDR1 SGHTA, CDR2 FQGNSA. CDR3 in amino acids: CASSWGSGGEKLFF. The CDR3 DNA follows: TGTGCCAGCAGCTGGGGCTCCGGGGGTGAAAAACTGTTTTTT.

This clonotype was picked up many times. The V and J genes are TRBV7-2 and TRBJ1-1; D remains unclear. CDR3 length: 15 amino acids. Per the germline V gene, CDR1 is SGHTA and CDR2 is FQGNSA. Trimming pared 2 bases from V and 3 bases from J, leaving 13 bases between. This CDR3 is CASSLPKTYYTEAFF. CDR3 nucleotides: TGTGCCAGCAGCTTACCGAAGACATACTACACTGAAGCTTTCTTT.

The rearrangement joins TRBV4-1 to TRBJ1-6; 10 bases match TRBD1. V lost 3 bases, J lost 5 bases, and 1 base stayed unmatched. This CDR3 has 15 amino acids. Germline-derived CDR1 and CDR2 are MGHRA and YSYEKL. The CDR3 spells CASSQGQGNNSPLHF. The CDR3 nucleotides read TGCGCCAGCAGCCAGGGACAGGGGAATAATTCACCCCTCCACTTT.

This clonotype is a singleton in its sample. J is TRBJ2-5 and V is TRBV10-3; 8 bases match TRBD1. The assigned J gene may be wrong: the sequence end matches TRBJ2-1 better. Per germline, CDR1 ENHRY and CDR2 SYGVKD. The CDR3 consists of 13 residues. The CDR3 sequence: CAIKGQAIGEQFF. Written as DNA, the CDR3 is TGTGCCATCAAGGGACAGGCAATCGGTGAGCAGTTCTTC.

This clonotype was seen ten or more times. The chain employs TRBV11-2 and TRBJ1-1; the D gene is possibly TRBD1 (6 bases). There are 14 residues in the CDR3. The V and J ends lost 7 bases and 5 bases respectively, with 17 bases between them. Germline values: CDR1 SGHAT, CDR2 FQNNGV. For the CDR3, the DNA is TGTGCCAGCATCCCAGATTTAACAGGGACTGAAGCTTTCTTT. Protein sequence: CASIPDLTGTEAFF.

This clonotype was counted many times. The chain has TRBV6-2 or TRBV6-3 and TRBJ2-5, with D perhaps TRBD1 (6 bases). V shed 6 bases and J shed 2 bases, with 10 bases lying between them. In germline, CDR1 is MNHEY, CDR2 SVGEGT. CDR3 length equals 13 residues. The CDR3 region is CASRPRGQETQYF. For the CDR3, the DNA is TGTGCCAGCAGGCCCAGGGGACAAGAGACCCAGTACTTC.

This clonotype came up once. The chain links TRBV29-1 to TRBJ2-5; 16 bases line up with TRBD2. In germline, CDR1 is SQVTM, CDR2 ANQGSEA. The CDR3 is 16 amino acids. V shed 6 bases and J 2 bases; nucleotides not matched to a gene: 6. CDR3 protein: CSVPGTSGGAQETQYF. CDR3 bases: TGCAGCGTACCCGGGACTAGCGGGGGGGCGCAAGAGACCCAGTACTTC.

Concerning this clonotype: This sequence may be a read error, since a much larger clone differs from it by one base. The chain has TRBV12-3 or TRBV12-4 and TRBJ1-1; D remains ambiguous. V was shortened by 6 bases and J by 6 bases, with 11 bases between the two germline ends. CDR3 length: 12 amino acids. The CDR3 nucleotides read TGTGCCAGCAGGGGCACTGAGGCTGAAGCTTTCTTT. The encoded protein is CASRGTEAEAFF.

This clonotype was detected only once. Just one base apart from a much larger clone, this may be a read error. The chain carries TRBV7-9 and TRBJ2-6; D is tentatively TRBD1 or TRBD2 (5 bases each). CDR1 SEHNR and CDR2 FQNEAQ come from the germline V gene (reference sequence). V lost 4 bases to trimming and J lost 0 bases, with 19 bases between them. The CDR3 spans 19 residues. The CDR3 coding sequence is TGTGCCAGCAGCTCAACTCCCGGGGCAAGCCACTCTGGGGCCAACGTCCTGACTTTC. Encoded protein: CASSSTPGASHSGANVLTF.

The V gene is TRBV9, the J gene TRBJ2-2; 8 bases fit TRBD2. Germline V gene data show CDR1 as SGDLS and CDR2 as YYNGEE. The CDR3 runs to 15 residues. After removal of 3 bases from V and 4 bases from J, the junction contained 5 bases not matched to a gene. CDR3 nucleotide sequence: TGTGCCAGCAGCGGGACTAGCTGGTCCACCGGGGAGCTGTTTTTT. It encodes CASSGTSWSTGELFF. Complete variable domain (other parts from reference TRBV9 and TRBJ2-2): DSGVTQTPKHLITATGQRVTLRCSPRSGDLSVYWYQQSLDQGLQFLIQYYNGEERAKGNILERFSAQQFPDLHSELNLSSLELGDSALYFCASSGTSWSTGELFFGEGSRLTVL.

The chain has TRBV7-9 and TRBJ2-7; D perhaps matches TRBD1 (6 bases). V gave up 5 bases and J gave up 8 bases, with 13 bases separating them. Germline loops: CDR1 SEHNR, CDR2 FQNEAQ (reference sequence). This CDR3 is 12 amino acids long. The CDR3 nucleotides read TGTGCCAGCAGCCAACAGGGCAGTCAGCAGTACTTC. It translates to CASSQQGSQQYF.